This is a list of T cell receptor beta chains from one sample in a study of blood T cell repertoires in COVID-19. Clones were sequenced by immunoSEQ multiplex PCR, and TCRdb holds only the in-frame ones, with some missing. The table lists about 150,000 clones, almost 85% of them singletons. Sample: peripheral blood. The receptors were gathered from a human donor with acute or convalescent COVID-19. The donor label of this sample is uncertain. CDR3s include the opening cysteine and the closing phenylalanine or tryptophan. The D gene is left open where the match is weak. Size values are once, few and many counts, or a class for expanded clones, and some rows have none.

TGTGCCAGCAGTTTATCTATCCCGGGACACCCCTACAATGAGCAGTTCTTC,CASSLSIPGHPYNEQFF,TRBV27,NA,TRBJ2-1,NA
TGTGCCAGCAGTCTGGGACAGGGTAATTCACCCCTCCACTTT,CASSLGQGNSPLHF,TRBV27,TRBD1,TRBJ1-6,many
TGTGCCAGCAGTTCGGACAGGGAGGGTGAAAAACTGTTTTTT,CASSSDREGEKLFF,TRBV2,TRBD1,TRBJ1-4,NA
TGTGCCAGCAGTGAAGCCCCGGGTCCCCAACGGGCCAAAAACATTCAGTACTTC,CASSEAPGPQRAKNIQYF,TRBV6-1,NA,TRBJ2-4,NA
TGTGCCAGCAGCTATCTGGGACAGGGGTTGGCTGAAGCTTTCTTT,CASSYLGQGLAEAFF,TRBV7-2,TRBD1,TRBJ1-1,NA
TGTGCCAGCAGCTTAGCGGGACAGGGTTTCCACGAGCAGTACTTC,CASSLAGQGFHEQYF,TRBV7-2,TRBD1,TRBJ2-7,NA
TGCGCCAGCAGCTCAGAAGGCAATCAGCCCCAGCATTTT,CASSSEGNQPQHF,TRBV5-1,NA,TRBJ1-5,NA
TGTGCCAGCAGGTCGACACTGTCTGGAAACACCATATATTTT,CASRSTLSGNTIYF,TRBV5-4,NA,TRBJ1-3,few
TGTGCCAGCAGCAAAAAAAAGGGGACTTTCCCCTACAATGAGCAGTTCTTC,CASSKKKGTFPYNEQFF,TRBV21-1,NA,TRBJ2-1,NA
TGTGCCAGCAGCCGTAGCGGGGGGGGAACAGATACGCAGTATTTT,CASSRSGGGTDTQYF,TRBV5-4,TRBD2,TRBJ2-3,NA
TGTGCCAGCAGCCAAGATTTGGGCCCCCGGAGGGACAGGGAGGTCTTT,CASSQDLGPRRDREVF,TRBV4-2,TRBD1,TRBJ1-1,NA
TGCGCCAGCAGCGGGGACAGGGCGAATTCACCCCTCCACTTT,CASSGDRANSPLHF,TRBV5-1,TRBD1,TRBJ1-6,NA
TGTGCCAGCAGCTTAACAGGGACCCAGCCCCAGCATTTT,CASSLTGTQPQHF,TRBV5-8,NA,TRBJ1-5,NA
TGTGCCAGCAGCCAGGAGCGGGGCCACAATCAGCCCCAGCATTTT,CASSQERGHNQPQHF,TRBV4-2,NA,TRBJ1-5,NA
TGTGCCAGCAGCCACACGGGGATCCAAGAGACCCAGTACTTC,CASSHTGIQETQYF,TRBV13,NA,TRBJ2-5,NA
TGTGCCAGCAGCTTGGCAGGGATTCAGCCCCAGCATTTT,CASSLAGIQPQHF,TRBV5-6,NA,TRBJ1-5,NA
TGTGCCAGCAGCCCAGCGGGGACCTACGAGCAGTACTTC,CASSPAGTYEQYF,TRBV6-5,TRBD2,TRBJ2-7,NA
TGTGCCATCAAGATACAGGGTGCCTATGGCTACACCTTC,CAIKIQGAYGYTF,TRBV10-3,NA,TRBJ1-2,NA
TGCAGTGCTAGAAGGGGTTACGAGCAGTACTTC,CSARRGYEQYF,TRBV20-1,NA,TRBJ2-7,NA
TGTGCCAGCAGCTCACGGGGGGCGTTAAATCAGCCCCAGCATTTT,CASSSRGALNQPQHF,TRBV5-6,NA,TRBJ1-5,NA
TGTGCCAGCAGCTTAGGTTCGGGCCGGGGAATCCCCTACGAGCAGTACTTC,CASSLGSGRGIPYEQYF,TRBV7-4,NA,TRBJ2-7,NA
TGCGCCAGCAGCCAAGGAGAAGGGGCTTGGGTGGGCTACACCTTC,CASSQGEGAWVGYTF,TRBV4-1,NA,TRBJ1-2,NA
TGCGCCAGCAGCTTGGAGGCAGGCTTACCCTATGGCTACACCTTC,CASSLEAGLPYGYTF,TRBV5-1,NA,TRBJ1-2,NA
TGCGCCAGCAGCTTGGCCGGTTCCCCGCCTAACACTGAAGCTTTCTTT,CASSLAGSPPNTEAFF,TRBV5-1,NA,TRBJ1-1,NA
TGTGCCAGCAGCTTAAACGGGGGATTCTTCTCTGGAAACACCATATATTTT,CASSLNGGFFSGNTIYF,TRBV7-3,NA,TRBJ1-3,NA
TGTGCCAGCAGTTACATATCCCCCAGGGAAGCTTTCTTT,CASSYISPREAFF,TRBV6-6,NA,TRBJ1-1,once
TGTGCCAGCTCACCAGACAGGGTGACGGAAAAACTGTTTTTT,CASSPDRVTEKLFF,TRBV18,TRBD1,TRBJ1-4,few
TGTGCCAGCAGCTTCGGATCAGGGAAGGTCTATGGCTACACCTTC,CASSFGSGKVYGYTF,TRBV5-6,NA,TRBJ1-2,NA
TGTGCCAGCAGCCATCATACAGGGATAGAGACCCAGTACTTC,CASSHHTGIETQYF,TRBV3-1/TRBV3-2,NA,TRBJ2-5,NA
TGTGCCAGCAGCTTACAGGGATCTGGAAACACCATATATTTT,CASSLQGSGNTIYF,TRBV14,NA,TRBJ1-3,once
TGTGCCAGCAGCTTAGCGGCGGTTTCGGGGTCGGCGTACTTC,CASSLAAVSGSAYF,TRBV7-8,NA,TRBJ2-7,NA
TGTGCCAGCAGAGGAAACAGTCAAAGAGACCAGTACTTC,CASRGNSQRDQYF,TRBV27,NA,TRBJ2-5,NA
TGTGCCAGCAGCGGACAGGGGAGAACTGAAGCTTTCTTT,CASSGQGRTEAFF,TRBV2,TRBD1,TRBJ1-1,NA
TGTGCCAGTGGGGCAGGTCCGAACACTGAAGCTTTCTTT,CASGAGPNTEAFF,TRBV19,NA,TRBJ1-1,NA
TGTGCCAGTAGTATCAGGACAAGAAATGAAAAACTGTTTTTT,CASSIRTRNEKLFF,TRBV19,NA,TRBJ1-4,NA
TGTGCCAGCAGTGAGTCAGCGGGACAGGGGGCAGATACGCAGTATTTT,CASSESAGQGADTQYF,TRBV6-4,TRBD1,TRBJ2-3,NA
TGTGCCAGCAGTTCCCGGGCCGGGGGTGGCCCCTACGAGCAGTACTTC,CASSSRAGGGPYEQYF,TRBV7-2,NA,TRBJ2-7,NA
TGTGCCAGCAGACAAGCGGGGGCCACAGATACGCAGTATTTT,CASRQAGATDTQYF,TRBV2,TRBD2,TRBJ2-3,NA
TGTGCCACCAGCAGAGTGGGGACAGAGAATGGCTACACCTTC,CATSRVGTENGYTF,TRBV15,TRBD1,TRBJ1-2,NA
TGTGCCTGGAGTGTACAGGAGGGGAATGAGCAGTTCTTC,CAWSVQEGNEQFF,TRBV30,NA,TRBJ2-1,NA
TGTGCCAGCGGAACACAGGGAGTGAACACTGAAGCTTTCTTT,CASGTQGVNTEAFF,TRBV11-1,NA,TRBJ1-1,once
TGCAGTGCGGAGGGGTGGGGACAAGCTTTCTTT,CSAEGWGQAFF,TRBV20-1,NA,TRBJ1-1,NA
TGTGCCAGCAGCTTGATCAGGGGTCATGAGCAGTTCTTC,CASSLIRGHEQFF,TRBV5-6,NA,TRBJ2-1,NA
TGTGCCAGCAGTAGGAGGGGCACTGAAGCTTTCTTT,CASSRRGTEAFF,TRBV6-5,NA,TRBJ1-1,NA
TGTGCCAGTAGGATTTCTGACAGGTCCTACGAGCAGTACTTC,CASRISDRSYEQYF,TRBV19,NA,TRBJ2-7,NA
TGTGCCAGCAGTTCGTCGACAGGCAACTATGGCTACACCTTC,CASSSSTGNYGYTF,TRBV27,NA,TRBJ1-2,NA
TGTGCCAGTAGTATAGACGACAGTGTGGGATTTCAGCCCCAGCATTTT,CASSIDDSVGFQPQHF,TRBV19,NA,TRBJ1-5,few
TGTGCCAGCAGTTACTCGAGCGGGGGTATTAATTCACCCCTCCACTTT,CASSYSSGGINSPLHF,TRBV6-6,NA,TRBJ1-6,NA
TGTGCCAGCAGCCAGGGGGACAGGGACGGAAAACTGTTTTTT,CASSQGDRDGKLFF,TRBV13,TRBD1,TRBJ1-4,NA
TGTGCCAGCAGCCGGGCTGGACTCCTCACAGATACGCAGTATTTT,CASSRAGLLTDTQYF,TRBV27,NA,TRBJ2-3,NA
TGCAGCGCAAAAGGGGAGGCCTATGGCTACACCTTC,CSAKGEAYGYTF,TRBV29-1,NA,TRBJ1-2,NA
TGCGCCACCCGACCGGGACAGGGGGCGAATGGCTACACCTTC,CATRPGQGANGYTF,TRBV5-1,TRBD1,TRBJ1-2,NA
TGTGCCAGCAGCTTAGTGTCAGGGAGGATCACCGGGGAGCTGTTTTTT,CASSLVSGRITGELFF,TRBV11-2,NA,TRBJ2-2,NA
TGTGCCAGCAGCCAGACAGGGGTCTCTGGAAACACCATATATTTT,CASSQTGVSGNTIYF,TRBV4-2,TRBD1,TRBJ1-3,NA
TGTGCCAGCAGGCCTCAGGGGGTTAATGAAAAACTGTTTTTT,CASRPQGVNEKLFF,TRBV3-1/TRBV3-2,TRBD1,TRBJ1-4,NA
TGTGCCAGCAGCAGTCGGTCTAGCACAGATACGCAGTATTTT,CASSSRSSTDTQYF,TRBV7-6,NA,TRBJ2-3,NA
TGTGCCAGCAGTGATTTCCATAACACTGAAGCTTTCTTT,CASSDFHNTEAFF,TRBV2,NA,TRBJ1-1,NA
TGTGCCAGCAGCTATTCCGGGACACCAGCTAACTATGGCTACACCTTC,CASSYSGTPANYGYTF,TRBV11-2,NA,TRBJ1-2,NA
TGTGCCAGCAGTGACCCACGACAGGGAAGGACCACAGATACGCAGTATTTT,CASSDPRQGRTTDTQYF,TRBV6-4,TRBD1,TRBJ2-3,NA